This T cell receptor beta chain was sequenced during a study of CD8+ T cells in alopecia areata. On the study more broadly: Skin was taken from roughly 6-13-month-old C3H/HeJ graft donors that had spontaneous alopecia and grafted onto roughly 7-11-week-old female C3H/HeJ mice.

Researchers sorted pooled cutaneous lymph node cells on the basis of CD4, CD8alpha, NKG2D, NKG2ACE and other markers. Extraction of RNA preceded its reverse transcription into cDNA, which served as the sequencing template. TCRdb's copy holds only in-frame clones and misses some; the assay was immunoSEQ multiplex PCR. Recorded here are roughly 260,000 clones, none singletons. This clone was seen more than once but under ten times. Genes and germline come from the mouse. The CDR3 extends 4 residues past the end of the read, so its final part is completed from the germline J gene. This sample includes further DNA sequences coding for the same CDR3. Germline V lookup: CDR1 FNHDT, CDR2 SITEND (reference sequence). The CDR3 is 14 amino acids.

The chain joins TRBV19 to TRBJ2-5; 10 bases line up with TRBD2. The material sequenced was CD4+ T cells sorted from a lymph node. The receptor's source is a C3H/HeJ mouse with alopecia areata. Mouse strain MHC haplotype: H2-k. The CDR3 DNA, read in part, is TGTGCCAGCAGTCCCGGACTGGGGGAAGAC. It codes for CASSPGLGED. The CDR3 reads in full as CASSPGLGEDTQYF. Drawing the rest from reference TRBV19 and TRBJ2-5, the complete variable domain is GGIITQTPKFLIGQEGQKLTLKCQQNFNHDTMYWYRQDSGKGLRLIYYSITENDLQKGDLSEGYDASREKKSSFSLTVTSAQKNEMAVFLCASSPGLGEDTQYFGPGTRLLVL.